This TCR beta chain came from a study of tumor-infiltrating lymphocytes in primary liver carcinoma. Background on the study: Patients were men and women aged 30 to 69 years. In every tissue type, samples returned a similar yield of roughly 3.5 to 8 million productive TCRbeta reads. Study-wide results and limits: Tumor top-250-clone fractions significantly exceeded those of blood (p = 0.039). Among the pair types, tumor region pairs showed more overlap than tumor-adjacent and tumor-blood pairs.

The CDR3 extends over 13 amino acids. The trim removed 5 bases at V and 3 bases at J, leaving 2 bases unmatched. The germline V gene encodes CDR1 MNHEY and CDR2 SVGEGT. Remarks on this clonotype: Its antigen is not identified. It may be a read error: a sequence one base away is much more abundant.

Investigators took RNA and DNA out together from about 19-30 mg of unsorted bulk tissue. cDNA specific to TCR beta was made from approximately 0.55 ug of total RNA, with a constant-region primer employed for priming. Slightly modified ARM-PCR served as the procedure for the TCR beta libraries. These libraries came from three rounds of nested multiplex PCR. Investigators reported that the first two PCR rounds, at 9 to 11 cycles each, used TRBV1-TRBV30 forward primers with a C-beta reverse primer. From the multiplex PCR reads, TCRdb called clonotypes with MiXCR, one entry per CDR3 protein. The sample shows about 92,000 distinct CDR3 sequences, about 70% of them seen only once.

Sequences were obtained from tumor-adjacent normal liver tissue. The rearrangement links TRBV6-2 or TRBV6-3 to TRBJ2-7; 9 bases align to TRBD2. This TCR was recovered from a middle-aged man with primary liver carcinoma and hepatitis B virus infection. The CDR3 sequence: CASSGLACYEQYF. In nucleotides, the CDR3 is TGTGCCAGCAGTGGACTAGCGTGCTACGAGCAGTACTTC.